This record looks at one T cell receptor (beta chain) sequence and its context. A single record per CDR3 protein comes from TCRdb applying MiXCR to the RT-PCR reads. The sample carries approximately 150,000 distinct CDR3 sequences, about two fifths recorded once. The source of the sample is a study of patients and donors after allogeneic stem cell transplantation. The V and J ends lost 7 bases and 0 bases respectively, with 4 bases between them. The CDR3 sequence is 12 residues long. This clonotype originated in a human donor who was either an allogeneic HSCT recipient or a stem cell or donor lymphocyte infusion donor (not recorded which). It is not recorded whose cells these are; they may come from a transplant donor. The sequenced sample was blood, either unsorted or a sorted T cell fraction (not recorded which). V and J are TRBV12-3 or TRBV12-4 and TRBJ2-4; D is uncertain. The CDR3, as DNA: TGTGCCAGCACACTAGCCAAAAACATTCAGTACTTC. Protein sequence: CASTLAKNIQYF.